The entry below gives a single TCR beta chain sequence along with its context. Antigen specificity is unknown. The data belong to a study of post-analysis software for immune sequencing data. Study-level findings and limits: Five TRBV segments, including TRBV5-6, TRBV5-1 and TRBV20-1, were more frequent in patients than controls.

TCR beta cDNA libraries included unique molecular identifiers. TCRdb re-analysed the PCR reads in MiXCR, keeping a single row per CDR3 protein. Of 650,000 to 850,000 distinct CDR3 sequences detected, under 70% appear once; the ten largest clones hold approximately 4.5%. Trimming removed 4 bases from V and 11 bases from J; junction bases left unmatched: 13. Germline values: CDR1 ENHRY, CDR2 SYGVKD. The CDR3 is 15 residues long. This chain joins TRBV10-3 and TRBJ2-5; 10 positions match TRBD1. This receptor was taken from a girl between 10 and 17 years old with multiple sclerosis. The sample was blood. The CDR3 sequence is CAISGTGGPLGEQYF. The CDR3 DNA follows: TGTGCCATCAGTGGGACAGGGGGACCCCTTGGGGAGCAGTACTTC.